The 19 T cell receptor beta chains below were found in one sample sequenced in a study of blood T cell repertoires in COVID-19. Assay used: immunoSEQ multiplex PCR; TCRdb lists only in-frame clones, some missing. The sample comprises 300,000 to 400,000 clones, more than 75% of which are singletons, and 1.2% rests with the top ten. Sequenced: PBMCs or T cells enriched from blood (not recorded which). Receptors originate from a woman between 18 and 30 years old who had recovered from COVID-19.

This chain connects TRBV10-3 to TRBJ1-6; 8 nucleotides align to TRBD1. CDR1 ENHRY and CDR2 SYGVKD come from the germline V gene. Trimming took 6 bases from V and 2 from J; bases not matched to a gene: 6. This CDR3 contains 16 residues. This CDR3 is CAIRSTGGPYNSPLHF. DNA for the CDR3: TGTGCCATCAGGTCAACAGGGGGGCCCTATAATTCACCCCTCCACTTT.

The rearrangement joins TRBV27 to TRBJ1-2, with D possibly TRBD1 on 5 matching bases. The CDR3 sequence is 14 residues long. V was shortened by 0 bases and J by 3 bases, with 8 bases between the two germline ends. Per germline, CDR1 MNHEY and CDR2 SMNVEV (reference sequence). The CDR3 DNA is TGTGCCAGCAGTTTATCCAGGGCTCACTATGGCTACACCTTC. This sequence encodes CASSLSRAHYGYTF.

This clone was found a few times. The chain carries TRBV27 and TRBJ2-1; 10 bases agree with TRBD2. Losses at the gene ends were 3 bases for V and 4 bases for J; bases not matched to a gene: 6. The CDR3 is 16 amino acids. CDR1 is MNHEY and CDR2 is SMNVEV in the germline V gene (reference sequence). CDR3 nucleotide sequence: TGTGCCAGCAGTTTTCGGACTAGCGGATCTTACAATGAGCAGTTCTTC. Translated, it gives CASSFRTSGSYNEQFF.

The rearrangement links TRBV5-1 to TRBJ2-5, with 12 positions matching TRBD1. Germline V gene sequence: CDR1 SGHRS, CDR2 YFSETQ. CDR3 size: 16 residues. V dropped 1 base and J dropped 5; count of bases not matched to a gene: 6. In DNA, the CDR3 is TGCGCCAGCAGCTTGAGCGGGACAGGGGGCGGGGAGACCCAGTACTTC. Amino acids: CASSLSGTGGGETQYF.

The CDR3 coding sequence is TGTGCCAGTCGAGAAAAGCCCACTGAAGCTTTCTTT. This codes for CASREKPTEAFF. The chain carries TRBV12-3 or TRBV12-4 and TRBJ1-1; D remains ambiguous. This CDR3 comprises 12 residues. Deletions cut 9 bases from V and 4 bases from J, with 12 bases between.

The chain is built from TRBV18 and TRBJ1-1; D perhaps matches TRBD1 (5 bases). V was trimmed by 3 bases and J by 0 bases, leaving 17 bases between them. The germline gives CDR1 KGHSH, CDR2 LQKENI. The CDR3 has 17 amino acids. CDR3 DNA sequence: TGTGCCAGCTCACCGGGACTCGTACTATTCATGAACACTGAAGCTTTCTTT. Protein sequence: CASSPGLVLFMNTEAFF. Based on the CDR3 plus reference TRBV18 and TRBJ1-1, the full variable domain is NAGVMQNPRHLVRRRGQEARLRCSPMKGHSHVYWYRQLPEEGLKFMVYLQKENIIDESGMPKERFSAEFPKEGPSILRIQQVVRGDSAAYFCASSPGLVLFMNTEAFFGQGTRLTVV.

The CDR3 DNA sequence: TGTGCCAGCGGCTACAGCGGGGGCACAGATACGCAGTATTTT. Its protein is CASGYSGGTDTQYF. The V call is TRBV7-9, the J call TRBJ2-3; TRBD2 agrees at 7 bases. CDR3 length equals 14 residues. V was pared by 8 bases and J by 1 base, with 6 bases of the junction left unmatched. In germline, CDR1 is SEHNR, CDR2 FQNEAQ (reference sequence).

V usage is TRBV11-2 and J usage is TRBJ2-2; no definite D call. Trimming left V 0 bases short and J 5 bases short, with 10 bases between. Germline values: CDR1 SGHAT, CDR2 FQNNGV. The CDR3 is made up of 15 amino acids. CDR3 in amino acids: CASSLELYGTGELFF. Here the CDR3 DNA reads TGTGCCAGCAGCTTAGAACTTTACGGGACCGGGGAGCTGTTTTTT. The full variable domain, rest sourced from reference TRBV11-2 and TRBJ2-2, is EAGVAQSPRYKIIEKRQSVAFWCNPISGHATLYWYQQILGQGPKLLIQFQNNGVVDDSQLPKDRFSAERLKGVDSTLKIQPAKLEDSAVYLCASSLELYGTGELFFGEGSRLTVL.

The chain carries TRBV15 and TRBJ2-3; TRBD1 matches at 10 bases. Per the germline V gene, CDR1 is LNHNV and CDR2 is YYDKDF (reference sequence). This CDR3 contains 16 residues. Trimming cost V 2 bases and J 5 bases; bases outside gene matches: 7. The CDR3 region is CATSRRDRGPLDTQYF. The CDR3 region has the DNA TGTGCCACCAGCAGACGAGACAGGGGGCCTCTAGATACGCAGTATTTT.

The rearrangement uses TRBV27 and TRBJ1-2; 8 bases match TRBD1. J was trimmed by 8 bases and V by 4 bases; bases with no gene match: 6. This CDR3 is built from 13 residues. Germline V gene sequence: CDR1 MNHEY, CDR2 SMNVEV (reference sequence). The CDR3 spells CASSWQGARGYTF. CDR3 coding DNA: TGTGCCAGCAGTTGGCAGGGGGCTAGAGGCTACACCTTC.

The gene calls are TRBV21-1 and TRBJ1-5; the table's TRBD1 call for D was not verified on the DNA. TRBV21-1 is deemed a pseudogene. The CDR3 spans 16 residues. The CDR3 loop reads CASSKLPGGSNQPQHF. CDR3 in DNA: TGTGCCAGCAGCAAATTACCAGGGGGTAGCAATCAGCCCCAGCATTTT.

This clone was seen a few times. The chain uses TRBV30 and TRBJ2-4, with D possibly TRBD2 on 5 matching bases. In germline, CDR1 is GTSNPN, CDR2 SVGIG (reference sequence). Trimming pared 6 bases from V and 0 bases from J, leaving 15 bases between. The CDR3 runs to 15 residues. In nucleotides, the CDR3 is TGTGCCTGCGCCGCGGGTGGTATAGCCAAAAACATTCAGTACTTC. Translated, it gives CACAAGGIAKNIQYF.

This sequence joins TRBV29-1 and TRBJ1-1; D remains ambiguous. From germline, CDR1 is SQVTM and CDR2 ANQGSEA. This CDR3 region has 13 residues. With 3 bases removed from V and 5 bases from J, the gap between germline ends came to 13 bases. The CDR3 sequence is CSVDPASWTEAFF. DNA of the CDR3: TGCAGCGTTGATCCAGCTAGCTGGACTGAAGCTTTCTTT.

The V call is TRBV5-1, the J call TRBJ1-1, with TRBD1 as a possible D gene (6 bases). This CDR3 spans 18 amino acids. Trimming shortened V by 1 base and J by 1 base, and 20 bases separated the two germline ends. Germline assignment: CDR1 SGHRS and CDR2 YFSETQ. CDR3 in DNA: TGCGCCAGCAGCTTGAGGGGGTTGGGAAGCGGATCGAACACTGAAGCTTTCTTT. As protein: CASSLRGLGSGSNTEAFF. Full variable domain (remainder filled in from reference TRBV5-1 and TRBJ1-1): KAGVTQTPRYLIKTRGQQVTLSCSPISGHRSVSWYQQTPGQGLQFLFEYFSETQRNKGNFPGRFSGRQFSNSRSEMNVSTLELGDSALYLCASSLRGLGSGSNTEAFFGQGTRLTVV.

This clone was seen more than once but under ten times. The V call is TRBV7-2, the J call TRBJ2-7, with D unclear. The CDR3 runs to 13 residues. CDR1 and CDR2 from the germline V gene are SGHTA and FQGNSA. V dropped 5 bases and J dropped 4 bases, with 12 bases sitting between them. The CDR3 DNA follows: TGTGCCAGCAGCCGACACGGCTTTTACGAGCAGTACTTC. Encoded protein: CASSRHGFYEQYF.

V usage is TRBV4-1 and J usage is TRBJ1-3; 7 bases fit TRBD1. V shed 6 bases, J shed 2 bases, and the junction held 4 bases outside the gene matches. Looked up from germline, CDR1 is MGHRA and CDR2 is YSYEKL. This CDR3 comprises 14 residues. CDR3 loop: CASREDRAGNTIYF. The CDR3 nucleotides are TGCGCCAGCAGAGAAGACAGGGCTGGAAACACCATATATTTT.

Only a few counts were recorded for this clone. The rearrangement joins TRBV9 to TRBJ1-2; 7 positions match TRBD1. The length of the CDR3 is 12 residues. The germline CDR1 and CDR2 sequences are SGDLS and YYNGEE. V shed 3 bases and J 13 bases; nucleotides not matched to a gene: 9. This CDR3 is CASSAVQGDCTF. The CDR3 DNA sequence: TGTGCCAGCAGCGCTGTCCAGGGGGATTGCACCTTC. The complete variable domain, with remaining parts taken from reference TRBV9 and TRBJ1-2, reads DSGVTQTPKHLITATGQRVTLRCSPRSGDLSVYWYQQSLDQGLQFLIQYYNGEERAKGNILERFSAQQFPDLHSELNLSSLELGDSALYFCASSAVQGDCTFGSGTRLTVV.

This sequence joins TRBV9 and TRBJ2-1; 7 bases agree with TRBD1. With V trimmed by 3 bases and J by 1 base, 10 bases remained unmatched. This CDR3 contains 17 residues. Germline CDR1 is SGDLS and CDR2 is YYNGEE. CDR3 sequence (DNA): TGTGCCAGCAGCGGTCCCCTGGGACAGCTTTCCTACAATGAGCAGTTCTTC. Amino acids: CASSGPLGQLSYNEQFF. Using reference TRBV9 and TRBJ2-1 for the parts outside the CDR3, the full variable domain is DSGVTQTPKHLITATGQRVTLRCSPRSGDLSVYWYQQSLDQGLQFLIQYYNGEERAKGNILERFSAQQFPDLHSELNLSSLELGDSALYFCASSGPLGQLSYNEQFFGPGTRLTVL.

The rearrangement links TRBV7-9 to TRBJ1-2, with 9 nucleotides matching TRBD1. Unmatched junction bases numbered 9, after V lost 3 bases and J lost 7 bases. Germline-derived CDR1 and CDR2 are SEHNR and FQNEAQ (reference sequence). The CDR3 sequence is 15 residues long. The CDR3 here is CASSFSTGQGTGYTF. The CDR3 nucleotides read TGTGCCAGCAGCTTTAGTACCGGACAGGGGACTGGCTACACCTTC.